This section outlines one TCR beta chain sequence together with its context. Its cognate antigen is unknown. Sample treatment: around 19 received Ad26.COV2.S at low or high dose, single or two shots; roughly five received placebo; per-sample allocation not given. Each sample was drawn 63 days after the first injection (of vaccine or placebo). This sample was taken from a study of Ad26.COV2.S vaccination and SARS-CoV-2 variants. Study-wide results and limits: Reported findings describe substantial breadth in spike-specific CD8+ and CD4+ T cell responses following vaccination.

Libraries were prepared by immunoSEQ multiplex PCR; TCRdb keeps only in-frame clonotypes and omits some of them. The table includes approximately 340,000 clones, 80% to 90% detected once. Specimen: peripheral blood, collected in a trial of Ad26.COV2.S vaccine versus placebo. This clonotype was obtained from a person between 18 and 60 years old who received the Ad26.COV2.S COVID-19 vaccine or a placebo.

The CDR3 bases are TGTGCCAGCAGTTTAGTCCAGACAAGGAACACTGAAGCTTTCTTT. Protein sequence: CASSLVQTRNTEAFF. This sequence joins TRBV28 and TRBJ1-1; D gene unclear. Germline V gene lookup returns CDR1 MDHEN and CDR2 SYDVKM. The CDR3 consists of 15 residues. Trimming took 2 bases from V and 1 from J, leaving 11 bases between them. Full variable domain (outside the CDR3, taken from reference TRBV28 and TRBJ1-1): DVKVTQSSRYLVKRTGEKVFLECVQDMDHENMFWYRQDPGLGLRLIYFSYDVKMKEKGDIPEGYSVSREKKERFSLILESASTNQTSMYLCASSLVQTRNTEAFFGQGTRLTVV.